The 20 T cell receptor beta chains below were found in one sample sequenced in a study of vaccination and CD4 T cells after COVID-19. From the PCR reads, TCRdb called clonotypes with MiXCR, one entry per CDR3 protein. The data contain roughly 18,000 distinct CDR3 sequences, 60% to 80% of them singletons. Specimen: CD4+ T cells from blood, collected before SARS-CoV-2 vaccination. These receptor sequences come from a human donor who had recovered from COVID-19.

This clonotype has just one count. CDR3 in amino acids: CAISRGQDTEAFF. CDR3 nucleotide sequence: TGTGCCATCAGTAGGGGGCAGGACACTGAAGCTTTCTTT. The chain carries TRBV10-3 and TRBJ1-1; the match to TRBD1 covers 7 bases. CDR3 size: 13 residues. Germline-derived CDR1 and CDR2 are ENHRY and SYGVKD. V was pared by 5 bases and J by 3 bases, with 3 bases of the junction left unmatched.

This clonotype has only a few counts. CDR3 sequence reads: CASSLMGRHTEAFF. The CDR3 DNA follows: TGTGCCAGCAGCTTAATGGGGCGCCACACTGAAGCTTTCTTT. The chain uses TRBV7-9 and TRBJ1-1, with D tentatively TRBD1 (5 bases). V was clipped by 2 bases and J by 3 bases, with 10 bases between them. Germline V gene data show CDR1 as SEHNR and CDR2 as FQNEAQ (reference sequence). The CDR3 is 14 amino acids.

This clonotype was counted between two and nine times. The genes are TRBV10-1 and TRBJ1-2; 8 bases map to TRBD1. The ends lost 3 bases at V and 2 bases at J; junction bases unmatched: 8. The germline CDR1 and CDR2 sequences are WNHNN and SYGVQD (reference sequence). The CDR3 totals 16 residues. CDR3 protein: CASSEYGAGGNYGYTF. The CDR3 coding sequence is TGCGCCAGCAGTGAATATGGGGCAGGGGGCAACTATGGCTACACCTTC.

The J gene is TRBJ2-7, the V gene TRBV6-2 or TRBV6-3, with 7 bases matching TRBD1. Germline trimming cut 6 bases from V and 0 bases from J; bases unmatched to any gene: 5. There are 14 residues in the CDR3. Germline V gene data show CDR1 as MNHEY and CDR2 as SVGEGT. The CDR3 loop is CASRRQGSSYEQYF. The CDR3 region has the DNA TGTGCCAGCAGGAGACAGGGAAGCTCCTACGAGCAGTACTTC.

The chain carries TRBV25-1 and TRBJ2-1, with 9 nucleotides matching TRBD1. The V segment lost 10 bases and the J segment 6 bases; nucleotides outside the gene matches: 10. The CDR3 is 14 amino acids. CDR1 is MGHDK, CDR2 SYGVNS, per germline. The CDR3 sequence: CATIEQGARNEQFF. CDR3 coding DNA: TGTGCCACCATAGAACAGGGGGCCCGCAATGAGCAGTTCTTC.

The chain uses TRBV10-3 and TRBJ1-1, with D uncertain. CDR1 and CDR2 from the germline V gene are ENHRY and SYGVKD. Trimming pared 6 bases from V and 4 bases from J, leaving 15 bases between. CDR3 length: 14 residues. The DNA for the CDR3 is TGTGCCATCAGGCCAGCTCTAGGTGGCACTGAAGCTTTCTTT. Its translation is CAIRPALGGTEAFF.

The CDR3 DNA reads as TGCAGTGCTAGACCAGAACACTTTTCTAACTATGGCTACACCTTC. Translated: CSARPEHFSNYGYTF. The rearrangement joins TRBV20-1 to TRBJ1-2; D is unresolved. The CDR3 has 15 residues. Germline CDR1 reads DFQATT; CDR2 reads SNEGSKA (reference sequence). V gave up 2 bases and J gave up 0 bases, with 13 bases separating them.

The chain combines TRBV5-4 with TRBJ1-1; unclear D gene. CDR1 SGHNT and CDR2 YYREEE come from the germline V gene (reference sequence). With 4 bases removed from V and 1 base from J, the gap between germline ends came to 8 bases. CDR3 length: 13 amino acids. The CDR3 DNA follows: TGTGCCAGCAGCCACGACCCGAACACTGAAGCTTTCTTT. This sequence encodes CASSHDPNTEAFF.

This sequence joins TRBV19 and TRBJ1-5; D is undetermined. Germline V lookup: CDR1 LNHDA, CDR2 SQIVND (reference sequence). V was shortened by 7 bases and J by 3 bases, with 13 bases between the two germline ends. The CDR3 is 14 amino acids. CDR3 sequence (DNA): TGTGCCAGTACGGTCGATGGATACAATCAGCCCCAGCATTTT. Its protein is CASTVDGYNQPQHF.

The CDR3 DNA follows: TGTGCCAGTAGGGGACTAGTCGCTGGCCAAGAGACCCAGTACTTC. This sequence encodes CASRGLVAGQETQYF. The V and J genes are TRBV19 and TRBJ2-5; 8 bases fit TRBD2. CDR3 length equals 15 residues. V lost 6 bases to trimming and J lost 1 base; unmatched junction nucleotides: 7. The germline CDR1 and CDR2 sequences are LNHDA and SQIVND (reference sequence).

CDR3 in amino acids: CASSPGLAGITGELFF. In nucleotides, the CDR3 is TGTGCCAGCTCACCGGGACTAGCGGGGATTACCGGGGAGCTGTTTTTT. The rearrangement uses TRBV18 and TRBJ2-2; 13 bases map to TRBD2. Germline V gene lookup returns CDR1 KGHSH and CDR2 LQKENI. The CDR3 is made up of 16 amino acids. The V and J ends lost 3 bases and 5 bases, in that order; junction bases with no gene match: 3. Based on the CDR3 plus reference TRBV18 and TRBJ2-2, the full variable domain is NAGVMQNPRHLVRRRGQEARLRCSPMKGHSHVYWYRQLPEEGLKFMVYLQKENIIDESGMPKERFSAEFPKEGPSILRIQQVVRGDSAAYFCASSPGLAGITGELFFGEGSRLTVL.

The chain joins TRBV6-5 to TRBJ2-1; possible D gene TRBD2, 7 bases. Germline V CDR1 and CDR2: MNHEY, SVGAGI. The CDR3 totals 17 residues. Trimming took off 2 bases at V and 5 bases at J, with 19 bases between the two ends. The CDR3: CASSYASGEGGNNEQFF. The CDR3 DNA reads TGTGCCAGCAGTTACGCTAGCGGAGAGGGGGGAAACAATGAGCAGTTCTTC.

The table lists this clonotype with a few counts. In DNA form, the CDR3 reads TGTGCCAGCAGTTACTCGGTGAATTCACCCCTCCACTTT. Protein sequence: CASSYSVNSPLHF. The chain employs TRBV6-5 and TRBJ1-6; D is uncertain. Germline V gene data show CDR1 as MNHEY and CDR2 as SVGAGI. This CDR3 spans 13 amino acids. The ends were cut back, 0 bases at V and 7 bases at J, with 4 bases in the middle.

The chain joins TRBV5-4 to TRBJ2-2; 8 bases are a match to TRBD1. In germline, CDR1 is SGHNT, CDR2 YYREEE (reference sequence). After removal of 3 bases from V and 6 bases from J, the junction contained 10 bases not matched to a gene. This CDR3 region has 16 residues. The CDR3 reads CASSSGQARVAGELFF. In DNA form, the CDR3 reads TGTGCCAGCAGCTCGGGACAGGCGCGCGTGGCCGGGGAGCTGTTTTTT.

V gene TRBV6-2 or TRBV6-3 combines with J gene TRBJ2-7; possibly TRBD1 for D (5 bases). Germline V lookup: CDR1 MNHEY, CDR2 SVGEGT. The CDR3 loop spans 15 amino acids. V shed 5 bases and J shed 1 base, with 15 bases lying between them. Written as DNA, the CDR3 is TGTGCCAGCAGTCGGACAAGGTTTGTTTCCTACGAGCAGTACTTC. Protein: CASSRTRFVSYEQYF.

This rearrangement joins TRBV6-5 to TRBJ2-7; TRBD2 matches at 8 bases. V trimming: 2 bases; J trimming: 0 bases; junction bases outside the gene matches: 3. This CDR3 has 15 residues. The germline gives CDR1 MNHEY, CDR2 SVGAGI. CDR3 sequence reads: CASSYPGLASYEQYF. CDR3 in DNA: TGTGCCAGCAGTTACCCCGGACTAGCCTCCTACGAGCAGTACTTC.

The rearrangement links TRBV20-1 to TRBJ1-2; D is possibly TRBD1 (6 bases). This CDR3 region has 14 residues. V was cut by 1 base and J by 4 bases, with 13 bases left in between. Germline loops: CDR1 DFQATT, CDR2 SNEGSKA (reference sequence). In nucleotides, the CDR3 is TGCAGTGCTAGAGTTAACAGGGAACCCTATGGCTACACCTTC. This gives the protein CSARVNREPYGYTF.

This clonotype turned up a few times. The chain links TRBV20-1 to TRBJ2-1; TRBD2 is a possible D gene (6 bases). V gave up 5 bases and J gave up 2 bases, with 16 bases separating them. CDR1 is DFQATT and CDR2 is SNEGSKA in the germline V gene (reference sequence). This CDR3 region has 15 residues. The CDR3 sequence is CSAPKAGLTYNEQFF. CDR3 DNA sequence: TGCAGTGCTCCTAAAGCGGGTCTAACCTACAATGAGCAGTTCTTC.

The gene calls are TRBV11-1 and TRBJ2-5; 13 bases match TRBD2. CDR3 size: 16 residues. After removal of 5 bases from V and 2 bases from J, the junction contained 5 bases not matched to a gene. From germline, CDR1 is SGHAT and CDR2 FQDESV (reference sequence). The CDR3 DNA reads as TGTGCCAGCAGCCCCGGGACTAGCGGGACTCAAGAGACCCAGTACTTC. As protein: CASSPGTSGTQETQYF.

The rearrangement uses TRBV6-2 or TRBV6-3 and TRBJ2-7; D is uncertain. The ends were cut back, 5 bases at V and 2 bases at J, with 13 bases in the middle. The CDR3 extends over 14 amino acids. Looked up from germline, CDR1 is MNHEY and CDR2 is SVGEGT. In DNA, the CDR3 is TGTGCCAGCAGTCCCCAAGGACCGACCTACGAGCAGTACTTC. Translating it yields CASSPQGPTYEQYF.